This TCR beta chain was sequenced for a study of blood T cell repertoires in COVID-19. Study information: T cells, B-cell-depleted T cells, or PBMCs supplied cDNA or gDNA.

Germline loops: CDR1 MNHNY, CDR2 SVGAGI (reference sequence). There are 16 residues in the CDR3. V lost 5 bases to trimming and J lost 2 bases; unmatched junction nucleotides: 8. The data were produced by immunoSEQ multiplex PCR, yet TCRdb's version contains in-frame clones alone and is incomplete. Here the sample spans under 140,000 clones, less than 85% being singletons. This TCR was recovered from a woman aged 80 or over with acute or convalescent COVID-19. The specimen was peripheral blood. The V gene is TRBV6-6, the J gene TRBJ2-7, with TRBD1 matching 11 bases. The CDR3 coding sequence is TGTGCCAGCAGTCAACTTCCGGGACAGGGGGCCTACGAGCAGTACTTC. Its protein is CASSQLPGQGAYEQYF.